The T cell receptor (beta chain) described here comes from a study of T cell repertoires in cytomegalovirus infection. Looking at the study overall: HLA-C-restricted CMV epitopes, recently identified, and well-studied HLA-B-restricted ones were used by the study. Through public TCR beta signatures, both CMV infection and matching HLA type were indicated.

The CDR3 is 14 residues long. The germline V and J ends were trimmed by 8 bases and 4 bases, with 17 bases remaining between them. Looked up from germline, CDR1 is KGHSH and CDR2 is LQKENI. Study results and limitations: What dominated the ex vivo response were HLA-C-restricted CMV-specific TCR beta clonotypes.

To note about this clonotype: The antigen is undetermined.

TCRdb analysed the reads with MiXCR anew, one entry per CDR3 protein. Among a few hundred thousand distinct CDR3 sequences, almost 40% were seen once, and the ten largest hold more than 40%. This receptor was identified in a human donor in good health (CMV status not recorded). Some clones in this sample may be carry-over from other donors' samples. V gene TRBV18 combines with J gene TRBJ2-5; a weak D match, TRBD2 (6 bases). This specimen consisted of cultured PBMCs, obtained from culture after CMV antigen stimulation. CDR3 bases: TGTGCCAGCGTCGACGGGGGAGAGGGAGAGACCCAGTACTTC. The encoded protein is CASVDGGEGETQYF.